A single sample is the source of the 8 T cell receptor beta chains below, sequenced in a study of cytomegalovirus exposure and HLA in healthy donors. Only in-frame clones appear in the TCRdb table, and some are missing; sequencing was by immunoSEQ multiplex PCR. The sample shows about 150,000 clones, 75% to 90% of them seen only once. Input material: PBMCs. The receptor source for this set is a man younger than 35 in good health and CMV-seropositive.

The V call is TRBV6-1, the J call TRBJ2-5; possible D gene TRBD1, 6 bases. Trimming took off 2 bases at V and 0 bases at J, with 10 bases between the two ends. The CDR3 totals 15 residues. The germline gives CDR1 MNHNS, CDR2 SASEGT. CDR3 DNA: TGTGCCAGCAGTGAAAGGACAGAGTACCAAGAGACCCAGTACTTC. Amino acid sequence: CASSERTEYQETQYF.

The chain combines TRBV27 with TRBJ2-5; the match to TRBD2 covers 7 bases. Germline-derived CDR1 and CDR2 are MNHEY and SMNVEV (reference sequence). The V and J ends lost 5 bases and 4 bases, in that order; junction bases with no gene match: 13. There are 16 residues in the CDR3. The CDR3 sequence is CASSPSGGRAPETQYF. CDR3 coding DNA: TGTGCCAGCAGTCCCTCGGGTGGGAGGGCCCCAGAGACCCAGTACTTC.

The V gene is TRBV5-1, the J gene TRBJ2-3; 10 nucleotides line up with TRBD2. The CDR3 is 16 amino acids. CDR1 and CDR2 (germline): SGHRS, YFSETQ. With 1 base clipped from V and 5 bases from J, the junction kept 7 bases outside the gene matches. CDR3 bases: TGCGCCAGCAGCTTGCGTCTAGCGGGGGCCCAAGATACGCAGTATTTT. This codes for CASSLRLAGAQDTQYF. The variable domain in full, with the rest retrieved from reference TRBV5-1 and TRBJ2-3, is KAGVTQTPRYLIKTRGQQVTLSCSPISGHRSVSWYQQTPGQGLQFLFEYFSETQRNKGNFPGRFSGRQFSNSRSEMNVSTLELGDSALYLCASSLRLAGAQDTQYFGPGTRLTVL.

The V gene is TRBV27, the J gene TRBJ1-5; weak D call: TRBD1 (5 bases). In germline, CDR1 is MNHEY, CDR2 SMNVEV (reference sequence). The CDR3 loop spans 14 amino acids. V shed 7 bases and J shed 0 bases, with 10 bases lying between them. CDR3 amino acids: CASMRGGSNQPQHF. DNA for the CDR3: TGTGCCAGCATGCGGGGGGGTAGCAATCAGCCCCAGCATTTT.

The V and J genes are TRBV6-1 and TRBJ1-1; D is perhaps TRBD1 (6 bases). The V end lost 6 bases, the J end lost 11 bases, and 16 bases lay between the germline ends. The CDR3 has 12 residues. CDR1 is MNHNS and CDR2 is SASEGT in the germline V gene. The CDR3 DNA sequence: TGTGCCAGCAGACTCGGGGGGCAATTGGCTTTCTTT. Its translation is CASRLGGQLAFF.

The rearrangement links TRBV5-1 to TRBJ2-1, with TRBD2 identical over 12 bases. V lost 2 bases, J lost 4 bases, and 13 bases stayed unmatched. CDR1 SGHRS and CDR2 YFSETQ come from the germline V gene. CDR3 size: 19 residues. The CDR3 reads CASSLLAGGPPSEYNEQFF. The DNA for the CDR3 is TGCGCCAGCAGCTTACTAGCGGGGGGCCCACCAAGCGAATACAATGAGCAGTTCTTC.

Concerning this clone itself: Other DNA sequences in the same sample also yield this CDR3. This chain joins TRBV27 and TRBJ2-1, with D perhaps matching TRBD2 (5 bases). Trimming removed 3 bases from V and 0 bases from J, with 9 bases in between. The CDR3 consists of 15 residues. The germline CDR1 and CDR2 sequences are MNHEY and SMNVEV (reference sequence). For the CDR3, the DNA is TGTGCCAGCAGTTTTACGGGGAGCTCCTACAATGAGCAGTTCTTC. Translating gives CASSFTGSSYNEQFF.

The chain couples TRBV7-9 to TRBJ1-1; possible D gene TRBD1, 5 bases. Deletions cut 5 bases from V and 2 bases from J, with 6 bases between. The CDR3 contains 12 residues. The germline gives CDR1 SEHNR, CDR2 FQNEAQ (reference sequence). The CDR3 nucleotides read TGTGCCAGCAGCAGGGGCAACACTGAAGCTTTCTTT. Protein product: CASSRGNTEAFF.